Following are 27 T cell receptor beta chains from one sample sequenced in a study of radiotherapy plus CTLA-4 blockade in lung cancer. Clones were sequenced by immunoSEQ multiplex PCR, and TCRdb holds only the in-frame ones, with some missing. The sample carries roughly 59,000 clones, approximately 67% recorded once. The material sequenced was peripheral blood, taken from a patient treated with radiotherapy plus ipilimumab. All receptors come from a human donor with non-small cell lung cancer whose response to radiotherapy plus ipilimumab could not be evaluated.

The CDR3 nucleotides are TGTGCCAGCAGCTTCACCGCGGCTGAGATTGGGGAGACCCAGTACTTC. It encodes CASSFTAAEIGETQYF. The chain links TRBV7-8 to TRBJ2-5, with D hard to call. This CDR3 has 16 amino acids. The V and J ends lost 3 bases and 5 bases respectively, with 19 bases between them. CDR1 and CDR2 from the germline V gene are SGHVS and FQNEAQ. The full variable domain, in which reference TRBV7-8 and TRBJ2-5 provide the parts outside the CDR3, is GAGVSQSPRYKVAKRGQDVALRCDPISGHVSLFWYQQALGQGPEFLTYFQNEAQLDKSGLPSDRFFAERPEGSVSTLKIQRTQQEDSAVYLCASSFTAAEIGETQYFGPGTRLLVL.

The J gene is TRBJ2-2, the V gene TRBV7-8; 12 bases agree with TRBD2. The CDR3 runs to 17 residues. V was clipped by 2 bases and J by 9 bases; unmatched bases: 10. Germline V gene lookup returns CDR1 SGHVS and CDR2 FQNEAQ. The CDR3 protein is CASSLSASGRAVWELFF. The CDR3 DNA is TGTGCCAGCAGCTTATCGGCTAGCGGGAGGGCTGTTTGGGAGCTGTTTTTT.

This chain connects TRBV19 to TRBJ2-3; 13 nucleotides align to TRBD2. Germline CDR1 and CDR2: LNHDA and SQIVND (reference sequence). With 3 bases clipped from V and 4 bases from J, the junction kept 4 bases outside the gene matches. This CDR3 is built from 16 residues. The CDR3 DNA follows: TGTGCCAGTAGTATGGGGGGACTAGCGGGACCAGATACGCAGTATTTT. As protein: CASSMGGLAGPDTQYF. The variable domain in full, completed from reference TRBV19 and TRBJ2-3, reads DGGITQSPKYLFRKEGQNVTLSCEQNLNHDAMYWYRQDPGQGLRLIYYSQIVNDFQKGDIAEGYSVSREKKESFPLTVTSAQKNPTAFYLCASSMGGLAGPDTQYFGPGTRLTVL.

This clone was seen only a few times. The chain employs TRBV18 and TRBJ2-7, with D tentatively TRBD1 (7 bases). The CDR3 extends over 14 amino acids. Trimming pared 6 bases from V and 3 bases from J, leaving 15 bases between. CDR1 is KGHSH, CDR2 LQKENI, per germline. Here the CDR3 DNA reads TGTGCCAGCTCGCGGGACAGTCTAAGCTACGAGCAGTACTTC. Translation gives CASSRDSLSYEQYF.

This clone has just a few counts. The chain couples TRBV28 to TRBJ1-5; D is unclear. The CDR3 runs 15 residues. Trimming removed 4 bases from V and 0 bases from J, with 10 bases in between. Germline values: CDR1 MDHEN, CDR2 SYDVKM. CDR3 in amino acids: CASSSARASNQPQHF. The CDR3 DNA follows: TGTGCCAGCAGTTCAGCGCGGGCTAGCAATCAGCCCCAGCATTTT.

This clone was counted only a few times. This chain joins TRBV11-2 and TRBJ2-5, with TRBD1 identical over 9 bases. The CDR3 consists of 15 residues. Losses at the gene ends were 6 bases for V and 1 base for J; bases not matched to a gene: 6. The germline gives CDR1 SGHAT, CDR2 FQNNGV. The DNA of the CDR3 is TGTGCCAGCAGTCGGGGGACAGGGACCCAAGAGACCCAGTACTTC. Protein: CASSRGTGTQETQYF. Full variable domain (rest looked up from reference TRBV11-2 and TRBJ2-5): EAGVAQSPRYKIIEKRQSVAFWCNPISGHATLYWYQQILGQGPKLLIQFQNNGVVDDSQLPKDRFSAERLKGVDSTLKIQPAKLEDSAVYLCASSRGTGTQETQYFGPGTRLLVL.

This clone occurred once. This chain connects TRBV7-4 to TRBJ1-5; a possible D gene is TRBD1 (5 bases). With 4 bases removed from V and 12 bases from J, the gap between germline ends came to 22 bases. CDR1 is SGHVT, CDR2 SQSDAQ, per germline. The CDR3 consists of 15 residues. In DNA form, the CDR3 reads TGTGCCAGCAGCTCCGAATCCGGGGGAACGAGCCTCCAGCATTTT. It encodes CASSSESGGTSLQHF.

This chain connects TRBV11-3 to TRBJ2-3; 7 bases agree with TRBD2. Germline V gene sequence: CDR1 SGHNT, CDR2 YENEEA. The V gene end was trimmed by 0 bases and the J gene end by 0 bases; junction bases not matched to a gene: 0. The CDR3 is 15 residues long. For the CDR3, the DNA is TGTGCCAGCAGCTTAGACGGGGGGAGCACAGATACGCAGTATTTT. Translating gives CASSLDGGSTDTQYF.

Only one count was recorded for this clone. The gene calls are TRBV7-2 and TRBJ2-7, with 8 positions matching TRBD1. The ends lost 7 bases at V and 9 bases at J; junction bases unmatched: 17. Germline lookup yields CDR1 SGHTA and CDR2 FQGNSA. This CDR3 spans 15 amino acids. The CDR3 DNA reads TGTGCCAGCACCGAGCTGGGACAGGCTATACGAGGGCAGTACTTC. It specifies CASTELGQAIRGQYF.

The gene calls are TRBV4-2 and TRBJ1-1; D gene ambiguous. Trimming removed 4 bases at V and 1 base at J, with 7 bases between. CDR1 is LGHNA and CDR2 is YNFKEQ in the germline V gene. The CDR3 runs to 13 residues. The CDR3 bases are TGTGCCAGCAGCCGTGTGGCGAACACTGAAGCTTTCTTT. Protein: CASSRVANTEAFF.

The chain joins TRBV9 to TRBJ1-1, with 10 nucleotides matching TRBD1. The CDR3 runs to 15 residues. J lost 8 bases, V lost 0 bases, and 7 bases had no gene match. Per the germline V gene, CDR1 is SGDLS and CDR2 is YYNGEE. The CDR3 DNA sequence: TGTGCCAGCAGCGTAGAGATGGGGACAGGGGCCGAAGCTTTCTTT. Protein sequence: CASSVEMGTGAEAFF.

The chain couples TRBV5-1 to TRBJ2-7; 12 nucleotides align to TRBD2. J was trimmed by 2 bases and V by 4 bases; bases with no gene match: 25. The CDR3 totals 22 residues. The germline gives CDR1 SGHRS, CDR2 YFSETQ. The CDR3 protein is CASSQRQGASASGRASPYEQYF. The CDR3 nucleotides are TGCGCCAGCAGCCAACGACAGGGGGCTTCGGCTAGCGGGAGGGCCTCACCCTACGAGCAGTACTTC.

This clone was observed a single time. The rearrangement links TRBV7-9 to TRBJ2-1, with D possibly TRBD2 on 5 matching bases. Trimming pared 5 bases from V and 10 bases from J, leaving 24 bases between. The CDR3 runs 16 residues. Germline values: CDR1 SEHNR, CDR2 FQNEAQ (reference sequence). The CDR3 spells CASSEDLRLPPSEQFF. CDR3 in DNA: TGTGCCAGCAGCGAAGACTTACGGCTCCCACCTAGCGAGCAGTTCTTC.

The chain couples TRBV5-1 to TRBJ1-1; 7 nucleotides match TRBD1. There are 14 residues in the CDR3. The J segment lost 1 base and the V segment lost 1 base, leaving 1 base of the junction unmatched. From germline, CDR1 is SGHRS and CDR2 YFSETQ. CDR3 protein: CASSLYRGNTEAFF. Here the CDR3 DNA reads TGCGCCAGCAGCTTGTACAGGGGGAACACTGAAGCTTTCTTT. Full variable domain (rest looked up from reference TRBV5-1 and TRBJ1-1): KAGVTQTPRYLIKTRGQQVTLSCSPISGHRSVSWYQQTPGQGLQFLFEYFSETQRNKGNFPGRFSGRQFSNSRSEMNVSTLELGDSALYLCASSLYRGNTEAFFGQGTRLTVV.

This clone is a singleton in its sample. The chain carries TRBV6-1 and TRBJ2-3; D perhaps matches TRBD1 (5 bases). The CDR3 sequence is 17 residues long. The germline V gene encodes CDR1 MNHNS and CDR2 SASEGT. V gave up 4 bases and J gave up 0 bases, with 17 bases separating them. The CDR3 is CASSVIDQGASTDTQYF. For the CDR3, the DNA is TGTGCCAGCAGTGTAATAGACCAGGGCGCTAGCACAGATACGCAGTATTTT.

V gene TRBV5-1 combines with J gene TRBJ2-7; 8 bases are a match to TRBD2. V dropped 4 bases and J dropped 3; count of bases not matched to a gene: 6. CDR1 and CDR2 from the germline V gene are SGHRS and YFSETQ. The CDR3 spans 14 residues. CDR3 sequence (DNA): TGCGCCAGCAGCACGGGACTAGTCCTCTACGAGCAGTACTTC. This gives the protein CASSTGLVLYEQYF.

This clone was counted a single time. The chain links TRBV28 to TRBJ2-7, with a tentative D call TRBD1 (6 bases). From germline, CDR1 is MDHEN and CDR2 SYDVKM. V lost 3 bases to trimming and J lost 3 bases, with 15 bases between them. The CDR3 covers 15 residues. The CDR3 region has the DNA TGTGCCAGCAGTTTGTTCACAGGGAATATCTACGAGCAGTACTTC. Translation gives CASSLFTGNIYEQYF.

The chain recombines TRBV7-8 with TRBJ1-4; D remains unclear. The CDR3 runs 14 residues. The V and J ends lost 0 bases and 10 bases respectively, with 12 bases between them. The germline CDR1 and CDR2 sequences are SGHVS and FQNEAQ. CDR3 region: CASSLAGAEGKLFF. DNA for the CDR3: TGTGCCAGCAGCTTAGCAGGAGCCGAGGGAAAACTGTTTTTT.

This clone showed up just a few times. This rearrangement joins TRBV29-1 to TRBJ1-2, with D possibly TRBD1 on 5 matching bases. Germline V gene lookup returns CDR1 SQVTM and CDR2 ANQGSEA. The CDR3 is made up of 10 amino acids. Trimming removed 6 bases at V and 6 bases at J, with 8 bases between. CDR3 sequence: CSVLGDGYTF. CDR3 sequence (DNA): TGCAGCGTCTTAGGGGATGGCTACACCTTC.

This chain links TRBV5-1 with TRBJ2-7; maybe TRBD2 (6 bases). There are 14 residues in the CDR3. Germline V CDR1 and CDR2: SGHRS, YFSETQ. V was shortened by 1 base and J by 3 bases, with 11 bases between the two germline ends. The CDR3 sequence: CASSLFGSGYEQYF. In DNA form, the CDR3 reads TGCGCCAGCAGCTTGTTTGGTAGCGGCTACGAGCAGTACTTC.

This clone was detected a few times. The rearrangement uses TRBV30 and TRBJ2-5, with 8 bases fitting TRBD2. The V gene's germline CDR1 is GTSNPN and CDR2 SVGIG (reference sequence). The CDR3 totals 14 residues. V shed 1 base, J shed 2 bases, and the junction held 3 bases outside the gene matches. The CDR3 protein is CAWSERGIQETQYF. The CDR3 DNA reads TGTGCCTGGAGTGAGCGGGGGATTCAAGAGACCCAGTACTTC.

This clone is medium-sized (0.01 to 0.1%). The genes are TRBV25-1 and TRBJ2-1; D perhaps matches TRBD2 (6 bases). The CDR3 totals 15 residues. CDR1 is MGHDK, CDR2 SYGVNS, per germline. The germline V and J ends were trimmed by 5 bases and 0 bases, with 11 bases remaining between them. CDR3 residues: CASSPGTPSYNEQFF. As DNA, the CDR3 is TGTGCCAGCAGTCCGGGGACTCCCTCCTACAATGAGCAGTTCTTC.

This clone was counted between two and nine times. The chain carries TRBV7-9 and TRBJ1-2, with a weak D call TRBD1 (6 bases). This CDR3 has 14 residues. CDR1 SEHNR and CDR2 FQNEAQ come from the germline V gene (reference sequence). The V end lost 6 bases, the J end lost 4 bases, and 15 bases lay between the germline ends. The CDR3, as DNA: TGTGCCAGCAGGGCAGGGGCGGGCGTCTATGGCTACACCTTC. Translated, it gives CASRAGAGVYGYTF.

This clone was counted only a few times. The V and J genes are TRBV30 and TRBJ1-5, with D maybe TRBD1 (5 bases). Germline V CDR1 and CDR2: GTSNPN, SVGIG (reference sequence). The CDR3 spans 16 residues. Trimming shortened V by 2 bases and J by 1 base, and 15 bases separated the two germline ends. The CDR3: CAWSLGRVLSNQPQHF. CDR3 sequence (DNA): TGTGCCTGGAGTCTTGGCAGGGTCTTAAGCAATCAGCCCCAGCATTTT.

Comments on this clone: No conserved phenylalanine or tryptophan is present at the end of the CDR3, so a read error is the likely explanation. The chain employs TRBV7-2 and TRBJ2-7, with TRBD2 matching over 14 bases. After removal of 4 bases from V and 1 base from J, the junction contained 0 bases not matched to a gene. This CDR3 is 15 amino acids long. Germline assignment: CDR1 SGHTA and CDR2 FQGNSA. Here the CDR3 reads CASSWTSGGSYEQYL. In DNA, the CDR3 is TGTGCCAGCAGCTGGACTAGCGGGGGGTCCTACGAGCAGTACCTC.

The chain employs TRBV9 and TRBJ2-7, with 9 positions matching TRBD2. Germline CDR1 is SGDLS and CDR2 is YYNGEE. The CDR3 totals 16 residues. Germline trimming cut 3 bases from V and 2 bases from J; bases unmatched to any gene: 9. The CDR3: CASSGGAGGHPYEQYF. In DNA form, the CDR3 reads TGTGCCAGCAGCGGTGGAGCGGGGGGTCACCCCTACGAGCAGTACTTC. The full variable domain, in which reference TRBV9 and TRBJ2-7 provide the parts outside the CDR3, is DSGVTQTPKHLITATGQRVTLRCSPRSGDLSVYWYQQSLDQGLQFLIQYYNGEERAKGNILERFSAQQFPDLHSELNLSSLELGDSALYFCASSGGAGGHPYEQYFGPGTRLTVT.

The chain combines TRBV7-9 with TRBJ1-2; weak D call: TRBD1 (5 bases). The CDR3 is made up of 16 amino acids. Germline V gives CDR1 SEHNR, CDR2 FQNEAQ (reference sequence). The V end lost 5 bases, the J end lost 0 bases, and 16 bases lay between the germline ends. CDR3 nucleotide sequence: TGTGCCAGCAGCGAAATGTTAGGGGAGGCTAACTATGGCTACACCTTC. Amino acid sequence: CASSEMLGEANYGYTF.